One sample yielded the 26 T cell receptor beta chains listed below, sequenced in a study of T cell responses to AZD1222 COVID-19 vaccine. Profiled with immunoSEQ multiplex PCR; TCRdb holds only in-frame clones, not every one. The sample includes roughly 180,000 clones, about 91% of them seen just once. This sample comprised peripheral blood, obtained on day 0 of AZD1222 vaccination. The receptors here all came from an adult in good health.

Note on this clone: Other DNA sequences in this sample translate to the same CDR3. This rearrangement joins TRBV9 to TRBJ1-1, with D perhaps TRBD1 (6 bases). Trimming removed 4 bases at V and 3 bases at J, with 16 bases between. Germline V lookup: CDR1 SGDLS, CDR2 YYNGEE. The length of the CDR3 is 15 residues. CDR3 nucleotide sequence: TGTGCCAGCAGCCCGGAGGGGGGACGGGACACTGAAGCTTTCTTT. It codes for CASSPEGGRDTEAFF.

The CDR3 DNA sequence: TGTGCCAGCAGCCAAGTGGGCCAATCCTACGAGCAGTACTTC. This sequence encodes CASSQVGQSYEQYF. V usage is TRBV14 and J usage is TRBJ2-7, with no clear D. Trimming removed 1 base at V and 1 base at J, with 8 bases between. The CDR3 contains 14 residues. Germline CDR1 SGHDN, CDR2 FVKESK.

This chain joins TRBV5-1 and TRBJ1-2, with no clear D. CDR3 length: 15 residues. Trimming pared 0 bases from V and 0 bases from J, leaving 9 bases between. CDR1 is SGHRS and CDR2 is YFSETQ in the germline V gene. CDR3: CASSLEQRANYGYTF. In nucleotides, the CDR3 is TGCGCCAGCAGCTTGGAACAGAGAGCTAACTATGGCTACACCTTC.

This chain links TRBV5-4 with TRBJ2-5, with 8 positions matching TRBD1. Germline CDR1 reads SGHNT; CDR2 reads YYREEE (reference sequence). V lost 3 bases and J lost 5; bases outside the gene matches: 6. CDR3 length equals 14 residues. The CDR3 bases are TGTGCCAGCAGCTCACAGGACAGGGTTGAGACCCAGTACTTC. The encoded protein is CASSSQDRVETQYF.

This rearrangement joins TRBV18 to TRBJ1-2; 7 bases line up with TRBD1. CDR1 and CDR2 from the germline V gene are KGHSH and LQKENI. The CDR3 contains 15 residues. Losses at the gene ends were 3 bases for V and 7 bases for J; bases not matched to a gene: 11. DNA of the CDR3: TGTGCCAGCTCACCGACGGAGGGAGGGGGCGGTGGCTACACCTTC. Amino acids: CASSPTEGGGGGYTF. The whole variable domain, remainder taken from reference TRBV18 and TRBJ1-2, is NAGVMQNPRHLVRRRGQEARLRCSPMKGHSHVYWYRQLPEEGLKFMVYLQKENIIDESGMPKERFSAEFPKEGPSILRIQQVVRGDSAAYFCASSPTEGGGGGYTFGSGTRLTVV.

This sequence joins TRBV9 and TRBJ2-2, with TRBD1 identical over 8 bases. This CDR3 spans 16 amino acids. Germline loops: CDR1 SGDLS, CDR2 YYNGEE. The V and J ends lost 4 bases and 2 bases, in that order; junction bases with no gene match: 7. The CDR3 DNA is TGTGCCAGCAGCATTCCCAGGGGGCGAAACACCGGGGAGCTGTTTTTT. As protein: CASSIPRGRNTGELFF.

The CDR3 loop reads CASSLSPSYEQYF. The CDR3 nucleotides are TGTGCCAGCAGCCTATCCCCGTCCTACGAGCAGTACTTC. This rearrangement joins TRBV27 to TRBJ2-7; D gene ambiguous. Germline V gives CDR1 MNHEY, CDR2 SMNVEV (reference sequence). CDR3 length: 13 residues. Between the trimmed V and J ends, which lost 6 bases and 1 base, there was a span of 10 bases.

This chain joins TRBV27 and TRBJ1-2; weak D call: TRBD1 (6 bases). This CDR3 has 15 residues. V was clipped by 2 bases and J by 2 bases, with 12 bases between them. Per germline, CDR1 MNHEY and CDR2 SMNVEV (reference sequence). The CDR3 DNA sequence: TGTGCCAGCAGTTTAGCCATAACAGGGAACTATGGCTACACCTTC. Amino acids: CASSLAITGNYGYTF.

The chain links TRBV18 to TRBJ1-1; TRBD1 matches at 9 bases. V was clipped by 6 bases and J by 11 bases; unmatched bases: 10. Germline loops: CDR1 KGHSH, CDR2 LQKENI. The CDR3 spans 13 residues. This chain's CDR3 is CASSQQGALGAFF. Written as DNA, the CDR3 is TGTGCCAGCTCGCAACAGGGGGCCCTGGGGGCTTTCTTT.

The V gene is TRBV6-5, the J gene TRBJ2-2, with no clear D. The germline CDR1 and CDR2 sequences are MNHEY and SVGAGI. V was clipped by 5 bases and J by 0 bases, with 10 bases between them. The CDR3 covers 15 residues. The CDR3 bases are TGTGCCAGCAGTCGAGTCTCCGCGAACACCGGGGAGCTGTTTTTT. The encoded protein is CASSRVSANTGELFF.

CDR3 nucleotides: TGTGCCAGCGGGTCCGGGGGGATCTCCTACGAGCAGTACTTC. As protein: CASGSGGISYEQYF. V is TRBV6-5 and J is TRBJ2-7, with 7 bases identical to TRBD2. The CDR3 spans 14 residues. With V trimmed by 8 bases and J by 0 bases, 7 bases remained unmatched. CDR1 and CDR2 (germline): MNHEY, SVGAGI.

The rearrangement links TRBV5-1 to TRBJ1-2; 7 bases map to TRBD1. Germline CDR1 SGHRS, CDR2 YFSETQ. Unmatched junction bases numbered 4, after V lost 0 bases and J lost 8 bases. The CDR3 spans 13 residues. Here the CDR3 reads CASSLGTGEGYTF. Here the CDR3 DNA reads TGCGCCAGCAGCTTGGGGACAGGTGAGGGCTACACCTTC.

This chain joins TRBV7-9 and TRBJ2-5; D possibly corresponds to TRBD2 (5 bases). The germline V gene encodes CDR1 SEHNR and CDR2 FQNEAQ (reference sequence). Between the trimmed V and J ends, which lost 5 bases and 5 bases, there was a span of 12 bases. CDR3 length equals 13 residues. In DNA form, the CDR3 reads TGTGCCAGCAGCCCCCCCCCGGGGGAGACCCAGTACTTC. This codes for CASSPPPGETQYF.

The V call is TRBV4-1, the J call TRBJ2-2, with 7 positions matching TRBD2. There are 16 residues in the CDR3. The trim removed 4 bases at V and 9 bases at J, leaving 14 bases unmatched. Germline V gives CDR1 MGHRA, CDR2 YSYEKL. The CDR3 spells CASSPTGTTPPRELFF. The CDR3 nucleotides read TGCGCCAGCAGCCCGACCGGGACTACACCCCCGCGGGAGCTGTTTTTT.

This sequence joins TRBV9 and TRBJ2-5; D unclear. The germline V and J ends were trimmed by 2 bases and 2 bases, with 10 bases remaining between them. Germline lookup yields CDR1 SGDLS and CDR2 YYNGEE. This CDR3 comprises 14 residues. The CDR3 protein is CASSVLSGQETQYF. CDR3 sequence (DNA): TGTGCCAGCAGCGTCCTGTCAGGACAAGAGACCCAGTACTTC.

This chain uses TRBV3-1 (or the pseudogene TRBV3-2) with TRBJ2-3; D is uncertain. The CDR3 totals 14 residues. Trimming pared 5 bases from V and 1 base from J, leaving 10 bases between. Germline V gene sequence: CDR1 LGHDT, CDR2 YNNKEL (reference sequence). This chain's CDR3 is CASSLGPGTDTQYF. CDR3 DNA: TGTGCCAGCAGCTTAGGACCGGGCACAGATACGCAGTATTTT.

The chain carries TRBV28 and TRBJ2-1, with D perhaps matching TRBD2 (5 bases). Trimming left V 2 bases short and J 9 bases short, with 8 bases between. The CDR3 is 12 amino acids. In germline, CDR1 is MDHEN, CDR2 SYDVKM. CDR3 bases: TGTGCCAGCAGTTTAAGCGCGGGTGAGCAGTTCTTC. Encoded protein: CASSLSAGEQFF.

The V call is TRBV13, the J call TRBJ2-7, with D perhaps matching TRBD1 or TRBD2 (5 bases each). This CDR3 is built from 16 residues. Between the trimmed V and J ends, which lost 1 base and 2 bases, there was a span of 15 bases. Germline lookup yields CDR1 PRHDT and CDR2 FYEKMQ (reference sequence). CDR3 loop: CASSLVRGSLTYEQYF. For the CDR3, the DNA is TGTGCCAGCAGCTTAGTTCGGGGCAGCCTCACCTACGAGCAGTACTTC.

The chain is built from TRBV4-2 and TRBJ2-5; 8 bases line up with TRBD1. Germline loops: CDR1 LGHNA, CDR2 YNFKEQ. CDR3 length equals 14 residues. The V gene end was trimmed by 3 bases and the J gene end by 5 bases; junction bases not matched to a gene: 5. The CDR3 bases are TGTGCCAGCAGCCAGACAGGGGTTATGGAGACCCAGTACTTC. It yields the protein CASSQTGVMETQYF.

This clone appeared a few times. In DNA form, the CDR3 reads TGCGCCAGCAGCCGAGGACTAGCGGGGGGACCGAACACCGGGGAGCTGTTTTTT. This encodes CASSRGLAGGPNTGELFF. The chain couples TRBV4-1 to TRBJ2-2, with 14 bases aligning to TRBD2. Germline-derived CDR1 and CDR2 are MGHRA and YSYEKL. The ends lost 4 bases at V and 0 bases at J; junction bases unmatched: 4. The CDR3 runs to 18 residues.

This chain connects TRBV5-8 to TRBJ1-3, with TRBD1 as a possible D gene (5 bases). Germline V gives CDR1 SGHTS, CDR2 YDEGEE. The CDR3 has 14 amino acids. V lost 7 bases and J lost 0, with 11 bases in between. The CDR3 bases are TGTGCCAGCCGTGACAGAGGCTCTGGAAACACCATATATTTT. Protein product: CASRDRGSGNTIYF.

J is TRBJ2-7 and V is TRBV3-1 (or the pseudogene TRBV3-2); 12 nucleotides line up with TRBD2. Germline V gene lookup returns CDR1 LGHDT and CDR2 YNNKEL (reference sequence). V was clipped by 4 bases and J by 3 bases; unmatched bases: 13. The CDR3 length is 18 residues. In DNA, the CDR3 is TGTGCCAGCAGCCGCGGGACTAGCGGGCTCTCACCCCTCTACGAGCAGTACTTC. Its protein product is CASSRGTSGLSPLYEQYF.

The chain couples TRBV5-1 to TRBJ1-4, with D possibly TRBD1 on 6 matching bases. V dropped 3 bases and J dropped 4 bases, with 13 bases sitting between them. This CDR3 is built from 15 residues. Germline V gene lookup returns CDR1 SGHRS and CDR2 YFSETQ. This chain's CDR3 is CASSYRTEINEKLFF. CDR3 DNA sequence: TGCGCCAGCAGCTACCGGACAGAGATTAATGAAAAACTGTTTTTT.

This clone showed up just once. The V call is TRBV10-1, the J call TRBJ2-3; 10 nucleotides agree with TRBD1. The germline CDR1 and CDR2 sequences are WNHNN and SYGVQD (reference sequence). V shed 6 bases, J shed 5 bases, and the junction held 5 bases outside the gene matches. The CDR3 loop spans 14 amino acids. The CDR3 region has the DNA TGCGCCAGCAGGCCGGGACAGGGGTTAGATACGCAGTATTTT. Its protein product is CASRPGQGLDTQYF.

The genes are TRBV19 and TRBJ2-5; 7 bases fit TRBD2. The CDR3 spans 15 residues. The germline V gene has CDR1 LNHDA and CDR2 SQIVND (reference sequence). J lost 5 bases, V lost 5 bases, and 11 bases had no gene match. The CDR3, as DNA: TGTGCCAGTAGTCTCATGACTAGCTCCCTGGAGACCCAGTACTTC. It encodes CASSLMTSSLETQYF.

V is TRBV7-6 and J is TRBJ1-4; perhaps TRBD1 as D (5 bases). V shed 5 bases and J shed 10 bases, with 20 bases lying between them. This CDR3 region has 15 residues. Germline CDR1 reads SGHVS; CDR2 reads FNYEAQ. As DNA, the CDR3 is TGTGCCAGCAGCCCCCCCGGGGGGGTTGGTGGAAAACTGTTTTTT. Translation gives CASSPPGGVGGKLFF. The variable domain in full, completed from reference TRBV7-6 and TRBJ1-4, reads GAGVSQSPRYKVTKRGQDVALRCDPISGHVSLYWYRQALGQGPEFLTYFNYEAQQDKSGLPNDRFSAERPEGSISTLTIQRTEQRDSAMYRCASSPPGGVGGKLFFGSGTQLSVL.